A single sample is the source of the 22 T cell receptor beta chains below, sequenced in a study of sequential checkpoint blockade in melanoma. Libraries were prepared by immunoSEQ multiplex PCR; TCRdb keeps only in-frame clonotypes and omits some of them. In the table there are under 20,000 clones, approximately 80% of which are singletons. The treatment is: randomized to nivolumab then ipilimumab (arm A) or the reverse (arm B). The sequencing used CD8+ T cells sorted from blood (inferred from file names), collected from a patient given nivolumab and ipilimumab in sequence. Receptor source: a human donor with melanoma.

The chain recombines TRBV5-6 with TRBJ2-6; D is uncertain. Trimming took 4 bases from V and 8 from J, leaving 13 bases between them. The CDR3 has 14 amino acids. Per the germline V gene, CDR1 is SGHDT and CDR2 is YYEEEE. The chain's CDR3 is CASSPLWAPNVLTF. Here the CDR3 DNA reads TGTGCCAGCAGCCCCCTTTGGGCCCCCAACGTCCTGACTTTC.

The chain couples TRBV27 to TRBJ2-2, with a possible D match to TRBD1 (5 bases). From germline, CDR1 is MNHEY and CDR2 SMNVEV (reference sequence). Between the trimmed V and J ends, which lost 7 bases and 7 bases, there was a span of 13 bases. This CDR3 is 13 amino acids long. CDR3 loop: CASTQGFGGELFF. In nucleotides, the CDR3 is TGTGCCAGCACTCAGGGTTTCGGCGGGGAGCTGTTTTTT.

This clone was observed a handful of times. The chain is built from TRBV28 and TRBJ1-2, with 10 bases aligning to TRBD1. Germline values: CDR1 MDHEN, CDR2 SYDVKM. J was trimmed by 6 bases and V by 4 bases; bases with no gene match: 2. The CDR3 is made up of 13 amino acids. CDR3 amino acids: CASSWDRGNGYTF. The CDR3 DNA reads as TGTGCCAGCAGTTGGGACAGGGGAAATGGCTACACCTTC.

V gene TRBV4-3 combines with J gene TRBJ2-7, with 7 bases lining up with TRBD2. CDR3 size: 18 residues. J gave up 0 bases and V 1 base, and 12 bases lay outside the gene matches. Germline V CDR1 and CDR2: LGHNA, YSLEER. In DNA form, the CDR3 reads TGCGCCAGCAGCCAAGGTCCAGAAATCGGCGGGAGCTCCTACGAGCAGTACTTC. It is translated as CASSQGPEIGGSSYEQYF.

V and J are TRBV7-2 and TRBJ2-7; 15 nucleotides align to TRBD2. The V segment lost 5 bases and the J segment 6 bases; nucleotides outside the gene matches: 8. The CDR3 covers 16 residues. Germline values: CDR1 SGHTA, CDR2 FQGNSA. In nucleotides, the CDR3 is TGTGCCAGCAGCCTCCCGGGACTAGCGGGAGGATCCGAGCAGTACTTC. It yields the protein CASSLPGLAGGSEQYF.

This chain links TRBV7-9 with TRBJ1-1; D call uncertain. Germline CDR1 is SEHNR and CDR2 is FQNEAQ (reference sequence). Between the trimmed V and J ends, which lost 5 bases and 0 bases, there was a span of 13 bases. This CDR3 has 15 residues. The CDR3 DNA is TGTGCCAGCAGCCCGTACGAAGCCGTGAACACTGAAGCTTTCTTT. Translation: CASSPYEAVNTEAFF.

This sequence joins TRBV4-3 and TRBJ1-1; unclear D gene. V lost 6 bases to trimming and J lost 10 bases, with 12 bases between them. CDR3 length equals 11 residues. Germline V gene data show CDR1 as LGHNA and CDR2 as YSLEER. CDR3 bases: TGCGCCAGCAGGGGGTTGGGAGTAGCTTTCTTT. It codes for CASRGLGVAFF.

DNA for the CDR3: TGCGCCAGCAGCCCGGGGACAGGGATGAACTATGGCTACACCTTC. Its translation: CASSPGTGMNYGYTF. V is TRBV5-1 and J is TRBJ1-2; the match to TRBD1 covers 9 bases. The V gene end was trimmed by 4 bases and the J gene end by 2 bases; junction bases not matched to a gene: 6. This CDR3 is built from 15 residues. Germline V gene lookup returns CDR1 SGHRS and CDR2 YFSETQ.

With respect to this clone: This sample also contains other DNA sequences that code for the same CDR3. This sequence joins TRBV5-1 and TRBJ2-7; TRBD1 aligns across 8 bases. This CDR3 is built from 14 residues. J lost 2 bases, V lost 0 bases, and 1 base had no gene match. Germline V gene data show CDR1 as SGHRS and CDR2 as YFSETQ. This chain's CDR3 is CASSLGTGTYEQYF. DNA for the CDR3: TGCGCCAGCAGCTTGGGGACAGGGACCTACGAGCAGTACTTC.

This rearrangement joins TRBV6-6 to TRBJ1-5; the match to TRBD1 covers 7 bases. J was trimmed by 0 bases and V by 4 bases; bases with no gene match: 6. Germline CDR1 is MNHNY and CDR2 is SVGAGI (reference sequence). The CDR3 is 16 residues long. The CDR3 DNA is TGTGCCAGCAGTTTACGAGGGACAGATAGCAATCAGCCCCAGCATTTT. This encodes CASSLRGTDSNQPQHF.

The chain employs TRBV6-5 and TRBJ1-2, with 9 bases fitting TRBD1. CDR1 is MNHEY and CDR2 is SVGAGI in the germline V gene. The J segment lost 5 bases and the V segment lost 6 bases, leaving 10 bases of the junction unmatched. This CDR3 has 15 amino acids. CDR3 residues: CASRTGTGLWYGYTF. The DNA of the CDR3 is TGTGCCAGCAGGACCGGGACAGGGCTCTGGTATGGCTACACCTTC.

The V call is TRBV11-2, the J call TRBJ1-1, with 12 bases identical to TRBD1. The V segment lost 3 bases and the J segment 4 bases; nucleotides outside the gene matches: 6. The CDR3 is 16 residues long. Germline CDR1 and CDR2: SGHAT and FQNNGV. The CDR3 region is CASSFRDRGLITEAFF. The CDR3 DNA follows: TGTGCCAGCAGCTTTAGGGACAGGGGGCTTATCACTGAAGCTTTCTTT.

The chain joins TRBV6-5 to TRBJ1-1, with 8 bases lining up with TRBD1. CDR1 and CDR2 (germline): MNHEY, SVGAGI. The CDR3 sequence is 14 residues long. V dropped 7 bases and J dropped 0; count of bases not matched to a gene: 4. This CDR3 reads CASTRDRMNTEAFF. The CDR3 DNA sequence: TGTGCCAGCACCCGGGACAGGATGAACACTGAAGCTTTCTTT.

The V call is TRBV4-3, the J call TRBJ2-7, with 8 bases aligning to TRBD2. The CDR3 loop spans 15 amino acids. Trimming cost V 3 bases and J 4 bases; bases outside gene matches: 8. CDR1 LGHNA and CDR2 YSLEER come from the germline V gene. Here the CDR3 reads CASSHQAGATYEQYF. CDR3 nucleotides: TGCGCCAGCAGCCACCAAGCGGGAGCAACTTACGAGCAGTACTTC.

J is TRBJ2-1 and V is TRBV19; D unresolved. The V gene lost 5 bases and the J gene lost 8 bases, with 10 bases spanning the gap. The CDR3 is 12 amino acids. CDR1 is LNHDA, CDR2 SQIVND, per germline (reference sequence). CDR3 in amino acids: CASSVFADEQFF. The CDR3 coding sequence is TGTGCCAGTAGTGTCTTCGCGGATGAGCAGTTCTTC.

CDR3 sequence (DNA): TGTGCCTGGAGCCTCCCCATAGGGACTACCTACGAGCAGTACTTC. Amino acid sequence: CAWSLPIGTTYEQYF. This sequence joins TRBV30 and TRBJ2-7; TRBD2 aligns across 7 bases. The CDR3 covers 15 residues. Germline V CDR1 and CDR2: GTSNPN, SVGIG (reference sequence). Germline trimming cut 3 bases from V and 2 bases from J; bases unmatched to any gene: 10.

Notes on this clone: Other DNA sequences within the sample encode an identical CDR3. The chain joins TRBV7-2 to TRBJ2-7, with 8 bases identical to TRBD2. The CDR3 runs 14 residues. Germline V gene sequence: CDR1 SGHTA, CDR2 FQGNSA. Trimming took 4 bases from V and 2 from J; bases not matched to a gene: 4. CDR3 sequence: CASSSPGGTYEQYF. The DNA of the CDR3 is TGTGCCAGCAGCTCACCGGGGGGGACCTACGAGCAGTACTTC.

The genes are TRBV19 and TRBJ2-7; the match to TRBD2 covers 9 bases. In germline, CDR1 is LNHDA, CDR2 SQIVND (reference sequence). CDR3 length: 15 amino acids. The trim removed 3 bases at V and 5 bases at J, leaving 8 bases unmatched. The CDR3 bases are TGTGCCAGTAGTATCCTGGCGGGAGGGCCTCACGAGCAGTACTTC. It codes for CASSILAGGPHEQYF. Full variable domain (remainder filled in from reference TRBV19 and TRBJ2-7): DGGITQSPKYLFRKEGQNVTLSCEQNLNHDAMYWYRQDPGQGLRLIYYSQIVNDFQKGDIAEGYSVSREKKESFPLTVTSAQKNPTAFYLCASSILAGGPHEQYFGPGTRLTVT.

This clone was observed a handful of times. The rearrangement joins TRBV4-3 to TRBJ1-2; D gene uncertain. The CDR3 extends over 18 amino acids. CDR1 is LGHNA and CDR2 is YSLEER in the germline V gene. Trimming took off 0 bases at V and 4 bases at J, with 21 bases between the two ends. DNA for the CDR3: TGCGCCAGCAGCCAAGATCGGGGTGGCCGCACTTCAAGCTATGGCTACACCTTC. Amino acid sequence: CASSQDRGGRTSSYGYTF.

V gene TRBV27 combines with J gene TRBJ2-7; TRBD1 aligns across 8 bases. The germline V gene encodes CDR1 MNHEY and CDR2 SMNVEV (reference sequence). CDR3 length: 16 residues. V shed 6 bases and J 2 bases; nucleotides not matched to a gene: 12. The CDR3 here is CASSLRVGTGPYEQYF. CDR3 DNA: TGTGCCAGCAGCCTTAGGGTGGGGACAGGCCCCTACGAGCAGTACTTC.

This chain uses TRBV9 with TRBJ2-7, with 13 bases matching TRBD2. Germline values: CDR1 SGDLS, CDR2 YYNGEE. CDR3 size: 16 residues. V dropped 5 bases and J dropped 3; count of bases not matched to a gene: 8. CDR3 in DNA: TGTGCCAGCAGTTTGTGGGGGACTAGCGGGAACTACGAGCAGTACTTC. It specifies CASSLWGTSGNYEQYF.

This chain uses TRBV4-1 with TRBJ1-4, with 7 bases lining up with TRBD1. In germline, CDR1 is MGHRA, CDR2 YSYEKL. J was trimmed by 13 bases and V by 1 base; bases with no gene match: 12. The CDR3 extends over 15 amino acids. CDR3 DNA: TGCGCCAGCAGCCAAGTGGGGACCTCTCAGGGGGTACTGTTTTTT. This encodes CASSQVGTSQGVLFF.